The sequence of this T cell receptor beta chain was determined in a study of blood T cell repertoires in COVID-19. Repertoires were generated with immunoSEQ multiplex PCR, while TCRdb's copy carries only in-frame clones and drops some. The data show about 170,000 clones, with roughly 82% seen just once and around 7% held by the top ten. The length of the CDR3 is 16 residues. Trimming left V 1 base short and J 1 base short, with 11 bases between. Germline loops: CDR1 KGHSH, CDR2 LQKENI. The sequenced material came from peripheral blood. This chain uses TRBV18 with TRBJ1-3; no definite D call. This TCR was recovered from a woman in her thirties or forties with COVID-19, enrolled during active disease. Here the CDR3 reads CASSPLVAGSGNTIYF. The DNA of the CDR3 is TGTGCCAGCTCACCACTGGTGGCGGGGTCTGGAAACACCATATATTTT.